These T cell receptor beta chains were read from a single sample in a study of T cells in Graves' hyperthyroidism and ophthalmopathy. TCRdb recomputed calls from the multiplex PCR reads with MiXCR, one row per CDR3 protein. The sample has about 340,000 distinct CDR3 sequences, approximately 22% seen once; the top ten hold 50%. Sequencing was performed on blood. Receptors were obtained from a woman aged 45 to 65 with Graves' hyperthyroidism. Each CDR3 is given with its conserved first and last residue. A D gene is named only where the DNA matches it firmly. Clone size, where shown, is once, few, many, or a class for clones that have expanded.

V	D	size	J	CDR3	DNA
TRBV29-1	NA	NA	TRBJ1-1	CSVDPGIRNTEAFF	TGCAGCGTTGACCCGGGGATAAGGAACACTGAAGCTTTCTTT
TRBV13	NA	many	TRBJ1-1	CASSLAGGTEAFF	TGTGCCAGCAGCTTAGCCGGGGGCACTGAAGCTTTCTTT
TRBV19	TRBD1	NA	TRBJ1-5	CASSRTGVGNQPQHF	TGTGCCAGTAGTAGAACAGGGGTCGGCAATCAGCCCCAGCATTTT
TRBV27	TRBD1	NA	TRBJ2-1	CASSLRVQGIEQFF	TGTGCCAGCAGTTTACGGGTACAGGGGATTGAGCAGTTCTTC
TRBV28	NA	few	TRBJ1-2	CASSRGSGYTF	TGTGCCAGCAGTAGGGGTAGTGGCTACACCTTC
TRBV30	NA	many	TRBJ2-2	CAWSLTMDGELFF	TGTGCCTGGAGTCTTACGATGGACGGGGAGCTGTTTTTT
TRBV19	NA	few	TRBJ1-3	CASSMGRMTSGNTIYF	TGTGCCAGTAGTATGGGACGCATGACCTCTGGAAACACCATATATTTT
TRBV11-1	NA	NA	TRBJ2-7	CASSLAGSPYEQYF	TGTGCCAGCAGCTTAGCGGGCAGTCCCTACGAGCAGTACTTC
TRBV9	NA	many	TRBJ2-5	CASSVAGRGGETQYF	TGTGCCAGCAGCGTAGCGGGGAGAGGGGGAGAGACCCAGTACTTC
TRBV11-2	TRBD2	NA	TRBJ2-1	CASSWKGGLAGNEQFF	TGTGCCAGCAGCTGGAAGGGGGGACTAGCGGGCAATGAGCAGTTCTTC
TRBV12-3/TRBV12-4	NA	many	TRBJ1-5	CASSLDSNQPQHF	TGTGCCAGCAGTTTAGACAGCAATCAGCCCCAGCATTTT
TRBV29-1	TRBD2	NA	TRBJ2-5	CSVEDFRGGGREETQYF	TGCAGCGTTGAAGATTTCCGCGGCGGGGGGCGGGAAGAGACCCAGTACTTC
TRBV18	NA	many	TRBJ1-1	CASSSASGQTKAFF	TGTGCCAGCTCATCGGCAAGCGGGCAGACTAAAGCTTTCTTT
TRBV25-1	NA	NA	TRBJ1-1	CASSVRTNTEAFF	TGTGCCAGCAGTGTAAGGACGAACACTGAAGCTTTCTTT
TRBV24-1	NA	NA	TRBJ2-1	CATSDLGSPYNEQFF	TGTGCCACCAGTGATTTGGGATCCCCCTACAATGAGCAGTTCTTC
TRBV7-3	NA	NA	TRBJ2-2	CASSLKAAGELFF	TGTGCCAGCAGCTTAAAGGCAGCCGGGGAGCTGTTTTTT
TRBV28	NA	many	TRBJ1-5	CASSLGGGGQLNQPQHF	TGTGCCAGCAGTCTCGGGGGGGGGGGACAACTTAATCAGCCCCAGCATTTT
TRBV6-1	NA	many	TRBJ1-5	CASSEGFSQPQHF	TGTGCCAGCAGTGAAGGGTTTAGTCAGCCCCAGCATTTT
TRBV6-2/TRBV6-3	TRBD2	NA	TRBJ2-2	CASTLNSGSMYTGELFF	TGTGCCAGCACCTTGAATAGCGGGAGTATGTACACCGGGGAGCTGTTTTTT
TRBV28	NA	NA	TRBJ2-1	CASSLRRPRPGNEQFF	TGTGCCAGCAGTTTACGGCGGCCCCGTCCGGGGAATGAGCAGTTCTTC
TRBV19	NA	NA	TRBJ1-1	CASTPGSAGMNTEAFF	TGTGCCAGTACACCTGGGTCGGCAGGGATGAACACTGAAGCTTTCTTT
TRBV5-1	TRBD1	many	TRBJ2-7	CASSFGTGGSYEQYF	TGCGCCAGCAGCTTCGGGACAGGGGGCTCCTACGAGCAGTACTTC
TRBV28	NA	many	TRBJ1-5	CASSFVLGGGQPQHF	TGTGCCAGCAGTTTTGTGTTGGGGGGCGGTCAGCCCCAGCATTTT
TRBV6-1	NA	many	TRBJ2-1	CASSRTIWNEQFF	TGTGCCAGCAGTCGGACTATCTGGAATGAGCAGTTCTTC
TRBV28	NA	many	TRBJ1-4	CASSSAGVGEKLFF	TGTGCCAGCAGCTCGGCGGGGGTTGGGGAAAAACTGTTTTTT
TRBV6-1	NA	many	TRBJ2-4	CASTMGPENIQYF	TGTGCCAGCACCATGGGACCGGAAAACATTCAGTACTTC
TRBV3-1	NA	many	TRBJ2-3	CASSQDGLTQYF	TGTGCCAGCAGCCAAGATGGCCTTACGCAGTATTTT
TRBV3-1	TRBD2	NA	TRBJ2-6	CASSPVSGAGANVLTF	TGTGCCAGCAGCCCAGTGAGCGGGGCTGGGGCCAACGTCCTGACTTTC
TRBV12-3/TRBV12-4	NA	NA	TRBJ1-5	CASSTHSQPQHF	TGTGCCAGCAGTACCCATAGTCAGCCCCAGCATTTT
TRBV11-1	NA	many	TRBJ1-1	CASSRSGGRTEAFF	TGTGCCAGCAGCCGAAGTGGGGGAAGGACTGAAGCTTTCTTT
TRBV28	TRBD2	many	TRBJ2-1	CASSPGLAGEGEQFF	TGTGCCAGCAGTCCCGGACTAGCGGGAGAAGGTGAGCAGTTCTTC
TRBV2	TRBD1	many	TRBJ1-2	CASSQKQGPSNYGYTF	TGTGCCAGCAGCCAGAAACAGGGGCCTTCTAACTATGGCTACACCTTC
TRBV7-8	TRBD1	NA	TRBJ1-1	CASSYLTGGVGTEAFF	TGTGCCAGCAGCTACCTGACAGGGGGCGTAGGCACTGAAGCTTTCTTT
TRBV7-8	TRBD1	many	TRBJ2-1	CASSSLRDRTNEQFF	TGTGCCAGCAGCTCTCTAAGGGACAGGACGAACGAGCAGTTCTTC
TRBV4-1	TRBD1	NA	TRBJ2-2	CASSQAGQGNTGELFF	TGCGCCAGCAGCCAAGCCGGACAGGGGAACACCGGGGAGCTGTTTTTT
TRBV7-6	TRBD1	few	TRBJ2-1	CASSPDRDYEQFF	TGTGCCAGCAGCCCAGACAGGGATTATGAGCAGTTCTTC
TRBV6-1	NA	NA	TRBJ2-2	CASSKQEAGELFF	TGTGCCAGCAGTAAACAGGAAGCCGGGGAGCTGTTTTTT
TRBV27	NA	NA	TRBJ1-5	CASKSNGQRSNQPQHF	TGTGCCAGCAAATCTAATGGACAGAGGAGCAATCAGCCCCAGCATTTT
TRBV6-9	NA	NA	TRBJ2-7	CASSYGGESSYEQYF	TGTGCCAGCAGTTATGGGGGCGAGAGCTCCTACGAGCAGTACTTC
TRBV30	TRBD1	NA	TRBJ1-6	CAWNRDRESPLHF	TGTGCCTGGAACAGGGACAGGGAGTCACCCCTCCACTTT
TRBV12-3/TRBV12-4	NA	few	TRBJ1-3	CAGGSTSGNTIYF	TGTGCCGGTGGATCCACCTCTGGAAACACCATATATTTT
TRBV18	NA	many	TRBJ2-2	CASSPSITGELFF	TGTGCCAGCTCGCCATCTATCACCGGGGAGCTGTTTTTT
TRBV28	TRBD2	NA	TRBJ2-3	CASSLTSGSTDTQCF	TGTGCCAGCAGTCTTACTAGCGGAAGCACAGATACGCAGTGTTTT